What follows are 8 T cell receptor beta chains derived from one specimen sequenced in a study of patients and donors after allogeneic stem cell transplantation. MiXCR was run by TCRdb on the RT-PCR reads, yielding one entry per CDR3 protein. The table shows 150,000 to 200,000 distinct CDR3 sequences, with nearly 25% occurring only once. Sequencing was carried out using blood, either unsorted or a sorted T cell fraction (not recorded which). These receptors originate from a human donor who was either an allogeneic HSCT recipient or a stem cell or donor lymphocyte infusion donor (not recorded which). It is not recorded whose cells these are; they may come from a transplant donor.

The rearrangement uses TRBV4-1 and TRBJ2-7; 8 bases match TRBD2. This CDR3 region has 17 residues. From germline, CDR1 is MGHRA and CDR2 YSYEKL. The V gene end was trimmed by 1 base and the J gene end by 2 bases; junction bases not matched to a gene: 10. The CDR3 loop reads CASSQAGGREGPYEQYF. The CDR3 nucleotides read TGCGCCAGCAGCCAAGCGGGGGGGAGGGAAGGACCCTACGAGCAGTACTTC.

The chain uses TRBV5-1 and TRBJ2-1; 11 bases align to TRBD2. Trimming took 1 base from V and 8 from J; bases not matched to a gene: 8. The CDR3 runs 16 residues. Germline CDR1 SGHRS, CDR2 YFSETQ. The CDR3 loop is CASSLQSSGRMDEQFF. The CDR3 DNA is TGCGCCAGCAGCTTGCAGTCTAGCGGGAGGATGGATGAGCAGTTCTTC.

The chain is built from TRBV5-6 and TRBJ2-1; 7 positions agree with TRBD1. V was pared by 4 bases and J by 9 bases, with 4 bases of the junction left unmatched. CDR1 is SGHDT and CDR2 is YYEEEE in the germline V gene. This CDR3 is built from 12 residues. The CDR3 loop reads CASSPTGSEQFF. The CDR3 nucleotides are TGTGCCAGCAGCCCGACAGGGAGTGAGCAGTTCTTC.

This clonotype was detected a few times. This rearrangement joins TRBV20-1 to TRBJ1-3; D remains unclear. The germline CDR1 and CDR2 sequences are DFQATT and SNEGSKA (reference sequence). Trimming stripped 3 bases from V and 8 bases from J, with 5 bases between. This CDR3 region has 10 residues. The CDR3 bases are TGCAGTGCTAGGGGAGACACCATATATTTT. Protein product: CSARGDTIYF.

This chain links TRBV11-2 with TRBJ1-4, with 9 bases identical to TRBD1. There are 17 residues in the CDR3. V lost 4 bases and J lost 8; bases outside the gene matches: 14. Germline-derived CDR1 and CDR2 are SGHAT and FQNNGV. The CDR3 reads CASSSLTGQGFWEKLFF. CDR3 nucleotides: TGTGCCAGCAGCTCTCTTACGGGACAGGGATTTTGGGAAAAACTGTTTTTT. Using reference TRBV11-2 and TRBJ1-4 for the parts outside the CDR3, the full variable domain is EAGVAQSPRYKIIEKRQSVAFWCNPISGHATLYWYQQILGQGPKLLIQFQNNGVVDDSQLPKDRFSAERLKGVDSTLKIQPAKLEDSAVYLCASSSLTGQGFWEKLFFGSGTQLSVL.

This chain connects TRBV4-1 to TRBJ1-4; possible D gene TRBD1, 5 bases. V was cut by 2 bases and J by 8 bases, with 15 bases left in between. Germline V gene data show CDR1 as MGHRA and CDR2 as YSYEKL. The CDR3 is made up of 15 amino acids. CDR3 residues: CASSQNTGVNEKLFF. DNA for the CDR3: TGCGCCAGCAGCCAAAATACGGGGGTGAACGAAAAACTGTTTTTT.

CDR3: CASSPGTRVPDEQFF. The DNA of the CDR3 is TGTGCCAGCAGCCCGGGGACTAGGGTGCCTGATGAGCAGTTCTTC. V and J are TRBV7-6 and TRBJ2-1; 8 nucleotides line up with TRBD2. Trimming removed 5 bases from V and 8 bases from J; junction bases left unmatched: 11. This CDR3 comprises 15 residues. Germline assignment: CDR1 SGHVS and CDR2 FNYEAQ.

This clonotype has just a few counts. The V gene is TRBV12-3 or TRBV12-4, the J gene TRBJ1-1; D remains unclear. The CDR3 covers 18 residues. V was trimmed by 3 bases and J by 0 bases, leaving 20 bases between them. CDR3 protein: CASSLEGSTYPMNTEAFF. The CDR3 nucleotides read TGTGCCAGCAGTTTGGAAGGCTCGACCTATCCTATGAACACTGAAGCTTTCTTT.